Presented here are 11 T cell receptor beta chains from one specimen sequenced in a study of T cell responses to AZD1222 COVID-19 vaccine (dated by TCRdb to the early 2020s). To prepare the library, the immunoSEQ multiplex PCR assay was applied. Sourced from immuneACCESS, this table was stored by TCRdb with only in-frame sequences that have V and J called. A share of the clones is absent; for the studies checked, an unresolved V gene accounts for under half, and the remainder has no known explanation. This sample gives 95,000 to 100,000 clones in total; about four fifths of them show up just once. Together, the top ten hold around 14% of the sample. This specimen's time point label, per the study, means: about 28 days (+/-7) after the second vaccine dose. The sample in question was peripheral blood, obtained 28 days after the second AZD1222 dose. The receptors originated from an adult who received the AZD1222 COVID-19 vaccine.

The chain carries TRBV6-2 or TRBV6-3 and TRBJ1-1; D is uncertain. CDR3 length equals 13 residues. With 4 bases removed from V and 5 bases from J, the gap between germline ends came to 11 bases. Germline V lookup: CDR1 MNHEY, CDR2 SVGEGT. CDR3 region: CASSSQAVTEAFF. DNA of the CDR3: TGTGCCAGCAGTTCGCAGGCCGTTACTGAAGCTTTCTTT.

This clone occurred a few times. The chain joins TRBV12-5 to TRBJ2-2; D is unresolved. This CDR3 has 18 amino acids. Between the trimmed V and J ends, which lost 2 bases and 4 bases, there was a span of 20 bases. Looked up from germline, CDR1 is LGHNT and CDR2 is FRNRAP. This chain's CDR3 is CASGLTTRRPRGTGELFF. In DNA, the CDR3 is TGTGCTAGTGGTTTGACCACCCGGCGGCCCCGAGGCACCGGGGAGCTGTTTTTT.

The chain has TRBV7-9 and TRBJ1-2, with D unresolved. Germline lookup yields CDR1 SEHNR and CDR2 FQNEAQ (reference sequence). The CDR3 is 14 residues long. Trimming removed 5 bases at V and 5 bases at J, with 15 bases between. Here the CDR3 reads CASSPDPVIYGYTF. The DNA of the CDR3 is TGTGCCAGCAGCCCTGACCCTGTGATATATGGCTACACCTTC. Looking up the rest from reference TRBV7-9 and TRBJ1-2 gives the full variable domain: DTGVSQNPRHKITKRGQNVTFRCDPISEHNRLYWYRQTLGQGPEFLTYFQNEAQLEKSRLLSDRFSAERPKGSFSTLEIQRTEQGDSAMYLCASSPDPVIYGYTFGSGTRLTVV.

The genes are TRBV6-5 and TRBJ2-1; 10 nucleotides agree with TRBD1. With V trimmed by 5 bases and J by 0 bases, 1 base remained unmatched. Looked up from germline, CDR1 is MNHEY and CDR2 is SVGAGI. CDR3 length: 15 amino acids. CDR3 region: CASSRDRGSYNEQFF. CDR3 DNA: TGTGCCAGCAGTCGGGACAGGGGCTCCTACAATGAGCAGTTCTTC.

The chain carries TRBV27 and TRBJ1-1; TRBD1 matches at 8 bases. With V trimmed by 5 bases and J by 3 bases, 11 bases remained unmatched. Germline-derived CDR1 and CDR2 are MNHEY and SMNVEV (reference sequence). The CDR3 totals 16 residues. DNA for the CDR3: TGTGCCAGCAGTACGGACAGGGAGGGGGTTGACACTGAAGCTTTCTTT. It is translated as CASSTDREGVDTEAFF.

This chain joins TRBV10-1 and TRBJ2-2; TRBD1 agrees at 8 bases. Germline loops: CDR1 WNHNN, CDR2 SYGVQD (reference sequence). V shed 5 bases and J 5 bases; nucleotides not matched to a gene: 25. CDR3 length: 21 amino acids. This CDR3 reads CASSRMRWGQDHFRRTGELFF. The CDR3 DNA follows: TGCGCCAGCAGTAGGATGAGATGGGGACAGGACCATTTTCGAAGGACCGGGGAGCTGTTTTTT.

The chain combines TRBV4-2 with TRBJ1-5, with 11 bases identical to TRBD1. This CDR3 has 17 residues. Germline V gives CDR1 LGHNA, CDR2 YNFKEQ. Trimming removed 3 bases from V and 5 bases from J; junction bases left unmatched: 9. CDR3 sequence (DNA): TGTGCCAGCAGCCAGGCCGGACAGGGGGCTGGTTATCAGCCCCAGCATTTT. It encodes CASSQAGQGAGYQPQHF.

The chain employs TRBV3-1 (or the pseudogene TRBV3-2) and TRBJ2-7; D is possibly TRBD1 or TRBD2 (5 bases each). Germline assignment: CDR1 LGHDT and CDR2 YNNKEL (reference sequence). CDR3 length: 13 amino acids. V lost 2 bases to trimming and J lost 9 bases, with 14 bases between them. The DNA of the CDR3 is TGTGCCAGCAGCCAAATTGACGGGACCGGGCAGTACTTC. The encoded protein is CASSQIDGTGQYF.

The chain uses TRBV27 and TRBJ1-3, with TRBD1 identical over 7 bases. Per the germline V gene, CDR1 is MNHEY and CDR2 is SMNVEV (reference sequence). J lost 2 bases, V lost 6 bases, and 4 bases had no gene match. The CDR3 is made up of 14 amino acids. The CDR3 region is CASSSQGAGNTIYF. The CDR3 DNA is TGTGCCAGCAGCTCTCAGGGGGCTGGAAACACCATATATTTT.

The V call is TRBV5-1, the J call TRBJ1-2, with 8 bases fitting TRBD1. Germline V gene lookup returns CDR1 SGHRS and CDR2 YFSETQ. V was clipped by 4 bases and J by 10 bases; unmatched bases: 12. This CDR3 has 14 amino acids. The CDR3 nucleotides are TGCGCCAGCAGCCCTGAGGCCAGGGGGCAAGACTACACCTTC. Translating it yields CASSPEARGQDYTF.

The chain is built from TRBV6-5 and TRBJ2-7; D gene ambiguous. Trimming cost V 0 bases and J 0 bases, with 12 bases left between them. Germline loops: CDR1 MNHEY, CDR2 SVGAGI. The CDR3 extends over 16 amino acids. The CDR3 region has the DNA TGTGCCAGCAGTTACTCGAGCGAGCCTAACTCCTACGAGCAGTACTTC. This codes for CASSYSSEPNSYEQYF.